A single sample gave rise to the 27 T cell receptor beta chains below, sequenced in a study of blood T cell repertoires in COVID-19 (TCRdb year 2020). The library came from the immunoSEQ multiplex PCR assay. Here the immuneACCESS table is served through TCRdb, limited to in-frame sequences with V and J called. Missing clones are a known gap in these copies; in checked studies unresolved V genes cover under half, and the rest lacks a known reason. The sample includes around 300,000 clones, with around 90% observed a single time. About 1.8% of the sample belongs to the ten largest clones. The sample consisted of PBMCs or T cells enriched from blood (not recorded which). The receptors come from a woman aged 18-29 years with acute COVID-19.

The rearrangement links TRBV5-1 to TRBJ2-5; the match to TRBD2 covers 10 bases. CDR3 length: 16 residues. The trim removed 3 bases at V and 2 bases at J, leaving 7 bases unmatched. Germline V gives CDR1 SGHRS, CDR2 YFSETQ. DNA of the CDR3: TGCGCCAGCAGCTCGTCACTAGCGGGAATACAAGAGACCCAGTACTTC. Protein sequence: CASSSSLAGIQETQYF. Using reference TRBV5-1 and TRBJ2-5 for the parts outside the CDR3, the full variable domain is KAGVTQTPRYLIKTRGQQVTLSCSPISGHRSVSWYQQTPGQGLQFLFEYFSETQRNKGNFPGRFSGRQFSNSRSEMNVSTLELGDSALYLCASSSSLAGIQETQYFGPGTRLLVL.

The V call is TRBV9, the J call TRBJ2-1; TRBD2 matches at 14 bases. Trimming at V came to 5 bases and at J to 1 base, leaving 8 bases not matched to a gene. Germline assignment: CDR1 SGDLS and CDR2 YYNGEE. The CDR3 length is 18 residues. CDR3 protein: CASSATGTSGGSYNEQFF. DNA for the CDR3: TGTGCCAGCAGTGCCACCGGGACTAGCGGGGGTTCCTACAATGAGCAGTTCTTC.

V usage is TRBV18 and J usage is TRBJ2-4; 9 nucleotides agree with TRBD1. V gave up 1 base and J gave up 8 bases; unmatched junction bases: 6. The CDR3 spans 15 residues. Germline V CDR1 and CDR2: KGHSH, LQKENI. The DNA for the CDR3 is TGTGCCAGCTCACCACAACAGGGGGCTAGAGACATTCAGTACTTC. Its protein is CASSPQQGARDIQYF.

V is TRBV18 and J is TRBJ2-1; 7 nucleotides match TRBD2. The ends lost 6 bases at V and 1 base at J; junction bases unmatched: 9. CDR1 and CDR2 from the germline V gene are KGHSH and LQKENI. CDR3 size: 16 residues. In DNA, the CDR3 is TGTGCCAGCTCTCCTAGCGGTGGGGTATCCTACAATGAGCAGTTCTTC. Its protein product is CASSPSGGVSYNEQFF. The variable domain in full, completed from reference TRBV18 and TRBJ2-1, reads NAGVMQNPRHLVRRRGQEARLRCSPMKGHSHVYWYRQLPEEGLKFMVYLQKENIIDESGMPKERFSAEFPKEGPSILRIQQVVRGDSAAYFCASSPSGGVSYNEQFFGPGTRLTVL.

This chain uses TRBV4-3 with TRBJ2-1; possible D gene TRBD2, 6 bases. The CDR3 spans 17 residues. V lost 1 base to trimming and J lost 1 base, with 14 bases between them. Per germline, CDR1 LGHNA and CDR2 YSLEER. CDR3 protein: CASSQGNGRGSYNEQFF. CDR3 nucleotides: TGCGCCAGCAGCCAAGGTAACGGGAGAGGTTCCTACAATGAGCAGTTCTTC.

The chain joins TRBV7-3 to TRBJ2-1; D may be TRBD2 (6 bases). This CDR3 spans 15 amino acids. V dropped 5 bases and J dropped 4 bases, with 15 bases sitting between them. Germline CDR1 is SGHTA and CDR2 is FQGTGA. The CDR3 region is CASSTPGLDYNEQFF. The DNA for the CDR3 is TGTGCCAGCAGCACACCGGGACTGGATTACAATGAGCAGTTCTTC.

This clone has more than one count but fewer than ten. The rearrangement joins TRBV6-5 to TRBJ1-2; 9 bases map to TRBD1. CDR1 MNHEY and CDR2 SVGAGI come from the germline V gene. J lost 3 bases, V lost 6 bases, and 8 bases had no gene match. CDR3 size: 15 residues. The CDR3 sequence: CASRHRTGVYYGYTF. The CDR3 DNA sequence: TGTGCCAGCAGACATCGGACAGGGGTATACTATGGCTACACCTTC.

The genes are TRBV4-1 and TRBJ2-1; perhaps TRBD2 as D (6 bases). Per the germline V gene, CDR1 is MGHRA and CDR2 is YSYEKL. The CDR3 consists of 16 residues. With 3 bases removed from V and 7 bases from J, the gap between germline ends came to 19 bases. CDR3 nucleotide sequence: TGCGCCAGCAGCCACCAGCCAGCGATAGCGGAAAATGAGCAGTTCTTC. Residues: CASSHQPAIAENEQFF.

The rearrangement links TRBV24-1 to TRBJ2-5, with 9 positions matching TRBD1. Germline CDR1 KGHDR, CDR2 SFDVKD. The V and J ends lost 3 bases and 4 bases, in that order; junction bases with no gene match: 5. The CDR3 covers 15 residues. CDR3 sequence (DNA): TGTGCCACCAGTGATCTTACAGGGGGCCGAGAGACCCAGTACTTC. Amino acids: CATSDLTGGRETQYF.

CDR3 in DNA: TGTGCCAGCAGTTCCGGGACAGGGACGATGAACACTGAAGCTTTCTTT. Its protein product is CASSSGTGTMNTEAFF. The rearrangement joins TRBV27 to TRBJ1-1; TRBD1 matches 9 bases. Germline values: CDR1 MNHEY, CDR2 SMNVEV (reference sequence). Unmatched junction bases numbered 6, after V lost 4 bases and J lost 0 bases. The CDR3 is made up of 16 amino acids.

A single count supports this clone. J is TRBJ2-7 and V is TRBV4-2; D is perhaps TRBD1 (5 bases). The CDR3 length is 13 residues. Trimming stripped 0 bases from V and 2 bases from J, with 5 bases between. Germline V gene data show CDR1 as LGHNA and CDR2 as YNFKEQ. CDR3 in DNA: TGTGCCAGCAGCCAAGAGACAGCCTACGAGCAGTACTTC. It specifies CASSQETAYEQYF.

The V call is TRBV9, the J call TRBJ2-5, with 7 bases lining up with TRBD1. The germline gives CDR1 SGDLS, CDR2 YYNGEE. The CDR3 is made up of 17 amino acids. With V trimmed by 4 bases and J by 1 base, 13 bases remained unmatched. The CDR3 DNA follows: TGTGCCAGCAGCCAACCCTTACAGGGGAGATCCCAAGAGACCCAGTACTTC. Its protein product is CASSQPLQGRSQETQYF.

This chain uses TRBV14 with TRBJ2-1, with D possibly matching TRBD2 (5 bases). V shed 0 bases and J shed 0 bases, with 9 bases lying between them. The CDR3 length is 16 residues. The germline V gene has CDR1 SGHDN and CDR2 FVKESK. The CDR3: CASSQDWRSSYNEQFF. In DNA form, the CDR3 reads TGTGCCAGCAGCCAAGATTGGAGGAGCTCCTACAATGAGCAGTTCTTC.

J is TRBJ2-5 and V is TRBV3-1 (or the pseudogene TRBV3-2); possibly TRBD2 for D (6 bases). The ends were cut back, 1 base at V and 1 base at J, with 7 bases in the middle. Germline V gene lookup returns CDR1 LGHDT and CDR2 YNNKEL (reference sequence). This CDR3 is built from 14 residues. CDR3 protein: CASSQAGVQETQYF. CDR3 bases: TGTGCCAGCAGCCAAGCGGGAGTCCAAGAGACCCAGTACTTC.

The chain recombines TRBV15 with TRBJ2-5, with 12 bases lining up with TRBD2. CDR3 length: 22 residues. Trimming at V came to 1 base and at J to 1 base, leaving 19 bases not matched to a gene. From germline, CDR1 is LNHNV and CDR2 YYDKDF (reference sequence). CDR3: CATSRALPSSSGRASPQETQYF. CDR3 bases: TGTGCCACCAGCAGAGCCCTACCTAGCTCTAGCGGGAGGGCCTCGCCCCAAGAGACCCAGTACTTC.

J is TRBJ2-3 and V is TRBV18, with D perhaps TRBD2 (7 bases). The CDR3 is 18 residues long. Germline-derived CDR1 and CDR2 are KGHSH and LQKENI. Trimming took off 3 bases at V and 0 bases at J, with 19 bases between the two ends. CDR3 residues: CASSPSEGGARSTDTQYF. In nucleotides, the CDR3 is TGTGCCAGCTCACCGTCGGAGGGGGGGGCGCGGAGCACAGATACGCAGTATTTT.

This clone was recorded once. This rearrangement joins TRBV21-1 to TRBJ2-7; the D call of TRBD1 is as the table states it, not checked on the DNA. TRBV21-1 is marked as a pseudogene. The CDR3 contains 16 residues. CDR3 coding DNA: TGTGCCAGCAGTGGTGCCGGGACAGAGAAATCCTACGAGCAGTACTTC. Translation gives CASSGAGTEKSYEQYF.

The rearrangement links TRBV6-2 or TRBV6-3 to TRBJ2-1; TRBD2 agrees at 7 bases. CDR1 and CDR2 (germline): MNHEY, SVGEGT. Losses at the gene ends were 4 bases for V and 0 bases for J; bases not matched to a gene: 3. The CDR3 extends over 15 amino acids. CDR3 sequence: CASSSSGSSYNEQFF. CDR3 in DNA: TGTGCCAGCAGTTCTAGCGGAAGCTCCTACAATGAGCAGTTCTTC.

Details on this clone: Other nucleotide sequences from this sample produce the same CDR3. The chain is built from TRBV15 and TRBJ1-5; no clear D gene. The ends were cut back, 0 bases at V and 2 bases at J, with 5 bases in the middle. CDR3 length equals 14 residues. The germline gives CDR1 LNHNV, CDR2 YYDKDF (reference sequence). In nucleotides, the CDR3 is TGTGCCACCAGCAGAGATCGCGGCAATCAGCCCCAGCATTTT. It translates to CATSRDRGNQPQHF.

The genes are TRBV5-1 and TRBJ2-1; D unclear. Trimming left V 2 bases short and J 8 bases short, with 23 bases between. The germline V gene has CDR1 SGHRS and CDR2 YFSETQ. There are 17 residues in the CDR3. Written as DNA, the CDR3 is TGCGCCAGCAGCTTTGGGCGAGTTCACCTATATATACATGAGCAGTTCTTC. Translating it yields CASSFGRVHLYIHEQFF.

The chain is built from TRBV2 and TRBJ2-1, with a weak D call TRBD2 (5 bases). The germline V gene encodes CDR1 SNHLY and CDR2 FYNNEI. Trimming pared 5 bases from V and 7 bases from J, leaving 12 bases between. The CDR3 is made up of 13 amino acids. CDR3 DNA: TGTGCCAGCAGTACGTCACGGGGAAATGAGCAGTTCTTC. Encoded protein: CASSTSRGNEQFF.

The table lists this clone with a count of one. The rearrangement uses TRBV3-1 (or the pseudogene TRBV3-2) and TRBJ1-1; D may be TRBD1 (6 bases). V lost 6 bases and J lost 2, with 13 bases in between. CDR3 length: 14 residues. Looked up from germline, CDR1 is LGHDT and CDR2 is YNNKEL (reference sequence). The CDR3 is CASSRRDTNTEAFF. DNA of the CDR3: TGTGCCAGCAGTCGTAGGGACACCAACACTGAAGCTTTCTTT.

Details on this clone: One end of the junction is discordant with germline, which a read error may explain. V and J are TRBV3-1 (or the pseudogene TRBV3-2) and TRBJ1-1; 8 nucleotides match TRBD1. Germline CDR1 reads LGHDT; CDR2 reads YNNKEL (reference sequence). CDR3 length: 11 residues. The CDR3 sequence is CASRRQGSAYF. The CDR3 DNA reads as TGTGCCAGCAGACGACAGGGGAGCGCCTACTTT.

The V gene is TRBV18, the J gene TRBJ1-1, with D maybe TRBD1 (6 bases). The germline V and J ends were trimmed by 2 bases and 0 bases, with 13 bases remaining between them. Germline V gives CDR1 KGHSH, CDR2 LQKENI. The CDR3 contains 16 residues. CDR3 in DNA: TGTGCCAGCTCACCAATCAGGGGACCCTTGAACACTGAAGCTTTCTTT. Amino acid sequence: CASSPIRGPLNTEAFF.

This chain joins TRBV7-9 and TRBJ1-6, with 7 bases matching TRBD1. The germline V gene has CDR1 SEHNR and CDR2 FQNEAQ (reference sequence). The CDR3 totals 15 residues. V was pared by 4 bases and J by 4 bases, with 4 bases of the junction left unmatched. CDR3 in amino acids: CASSWTGGYNSPLHF. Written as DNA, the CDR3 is TGTGCCAGCAGCTGGACAGGAGGATATAATTCACCCCTCCACTTT.

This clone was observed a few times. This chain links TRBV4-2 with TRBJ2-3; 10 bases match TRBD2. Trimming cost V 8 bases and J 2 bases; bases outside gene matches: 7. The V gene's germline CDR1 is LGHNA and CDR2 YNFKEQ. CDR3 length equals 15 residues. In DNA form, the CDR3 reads TGTGCCAGCCGACTCCTAGCGGGAGACACAGATACGCAGTATTTT. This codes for CASRLLAGDTDTQYF.

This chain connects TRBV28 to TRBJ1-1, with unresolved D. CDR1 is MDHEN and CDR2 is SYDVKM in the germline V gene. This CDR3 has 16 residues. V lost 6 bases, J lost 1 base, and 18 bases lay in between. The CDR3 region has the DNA TGTGCCAGCAGCTTCAACATGAGGCGATGGAACACTGAAGCTTTCTTT. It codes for CASSFNMRRWNTEAFF.